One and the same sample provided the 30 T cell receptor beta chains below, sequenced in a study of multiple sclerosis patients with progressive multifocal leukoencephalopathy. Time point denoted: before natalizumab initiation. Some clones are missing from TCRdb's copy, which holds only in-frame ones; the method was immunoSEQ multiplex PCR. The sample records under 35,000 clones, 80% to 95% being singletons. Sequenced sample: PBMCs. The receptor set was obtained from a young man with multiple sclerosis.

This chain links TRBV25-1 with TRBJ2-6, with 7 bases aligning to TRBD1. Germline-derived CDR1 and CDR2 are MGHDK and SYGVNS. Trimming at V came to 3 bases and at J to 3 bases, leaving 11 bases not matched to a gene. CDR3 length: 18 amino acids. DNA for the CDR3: TGTGCCAGCAGTGACAGACAGGGTAGGGCGAGTGGGGCCAACGTCCTGACTTTC. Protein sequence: CASSDRQGRASGANVLTF.

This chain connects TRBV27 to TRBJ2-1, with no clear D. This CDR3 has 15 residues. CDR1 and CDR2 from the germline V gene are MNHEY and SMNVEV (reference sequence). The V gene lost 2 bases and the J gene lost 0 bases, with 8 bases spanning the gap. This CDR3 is CASSLRPSSYNEQFF. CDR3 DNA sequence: TGTGCCAGCAGTTTACGTCCCAGCTCCTACAATGAGCAGTTCTTC.

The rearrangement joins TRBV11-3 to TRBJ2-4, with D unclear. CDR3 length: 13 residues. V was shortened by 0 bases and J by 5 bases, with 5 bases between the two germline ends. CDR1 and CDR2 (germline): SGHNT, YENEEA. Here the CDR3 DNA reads TGTGCCAGCAGCTTAGACGTGGAAAACATTCAGTACTTC. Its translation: CASSLDVENIQYF.

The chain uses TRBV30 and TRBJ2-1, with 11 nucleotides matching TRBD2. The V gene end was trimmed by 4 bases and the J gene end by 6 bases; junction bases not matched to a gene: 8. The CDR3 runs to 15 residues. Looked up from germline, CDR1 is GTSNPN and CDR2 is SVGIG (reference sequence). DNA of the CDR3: TGTGCCTGGATTATAGCGGGAGGGCCGGCCAATGAGCAGTTCTTC. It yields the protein CAWIIAGGPANEQFF.

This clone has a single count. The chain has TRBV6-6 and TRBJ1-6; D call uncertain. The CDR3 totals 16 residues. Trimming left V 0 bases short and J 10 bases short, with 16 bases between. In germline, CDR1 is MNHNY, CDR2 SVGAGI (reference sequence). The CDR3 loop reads CASSYSQSGSNSPLHF. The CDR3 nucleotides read TGTGCCAGCAGTTACTCGCAATCGGGATCTAACTCACCCCTCCACTTT.

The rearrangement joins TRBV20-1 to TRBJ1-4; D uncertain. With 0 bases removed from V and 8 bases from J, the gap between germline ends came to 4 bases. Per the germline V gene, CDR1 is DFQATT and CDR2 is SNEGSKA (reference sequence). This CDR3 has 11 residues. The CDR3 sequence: CSARDQEKLFF. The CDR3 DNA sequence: TGCAGTGCTAGAGATCAAGAAAAACTGTTTTTT.

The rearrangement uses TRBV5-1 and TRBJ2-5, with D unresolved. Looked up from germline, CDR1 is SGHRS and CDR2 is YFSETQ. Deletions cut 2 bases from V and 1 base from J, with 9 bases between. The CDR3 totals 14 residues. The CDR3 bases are TGCGCCAGCAGCTTCCTAACGGTCCAAGAGACCCAGTACTTC. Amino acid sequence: CASSFLTVQETQYF.

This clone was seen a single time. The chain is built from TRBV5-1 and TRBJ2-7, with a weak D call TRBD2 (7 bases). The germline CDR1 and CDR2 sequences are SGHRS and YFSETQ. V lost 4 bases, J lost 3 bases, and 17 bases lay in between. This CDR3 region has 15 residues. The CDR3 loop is CASSPTAGAHYEQYF. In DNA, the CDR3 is TGCGCCAGCAGCCCCACGGCGGGGGCGCACTACGAGCAGTACTTC.

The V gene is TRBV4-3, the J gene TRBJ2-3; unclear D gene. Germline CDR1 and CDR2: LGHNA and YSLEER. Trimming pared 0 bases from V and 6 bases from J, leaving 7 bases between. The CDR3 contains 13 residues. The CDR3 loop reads CASSQDRRDTQYF. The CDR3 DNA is TGCGCCAGCAGCCAAGATAGGCGGGATACGCAGTATTTT.

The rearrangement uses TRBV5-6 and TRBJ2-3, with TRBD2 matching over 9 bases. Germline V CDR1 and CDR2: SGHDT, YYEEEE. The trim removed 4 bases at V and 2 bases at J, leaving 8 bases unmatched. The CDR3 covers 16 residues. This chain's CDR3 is CASSDPLAGFTDTQYF. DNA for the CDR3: TGTGCCAGCAGCGACCCTCTAGCGGGGTTCACAGATACGCAGTATTTT.

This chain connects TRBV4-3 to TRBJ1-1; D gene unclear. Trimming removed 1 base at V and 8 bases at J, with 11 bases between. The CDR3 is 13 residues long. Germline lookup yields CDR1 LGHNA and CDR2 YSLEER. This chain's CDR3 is CASSQGPGTEAFF. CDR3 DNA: TGCGCCAGCAGCCAAGGGCCGGGAACGGAAGCTTTCTTT.

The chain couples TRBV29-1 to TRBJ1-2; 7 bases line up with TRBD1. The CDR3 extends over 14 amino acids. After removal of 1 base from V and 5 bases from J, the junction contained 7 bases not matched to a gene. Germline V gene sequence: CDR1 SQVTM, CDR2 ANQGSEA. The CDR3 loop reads CSVEALDRAYGYTF. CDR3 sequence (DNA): TGCAGCGTTGAAGCATTAGACAGGGCTTATGGCTACACCTTC.

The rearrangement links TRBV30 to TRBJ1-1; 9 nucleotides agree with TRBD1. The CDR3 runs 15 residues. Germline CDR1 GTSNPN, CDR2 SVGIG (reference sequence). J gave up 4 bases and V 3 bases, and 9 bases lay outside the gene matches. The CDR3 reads CAWRQMGQGLTEAFF. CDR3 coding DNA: TGTGCCTGGAGGCAGATGGGACAGGGTCTCACTGAAGCTTTCTTT.

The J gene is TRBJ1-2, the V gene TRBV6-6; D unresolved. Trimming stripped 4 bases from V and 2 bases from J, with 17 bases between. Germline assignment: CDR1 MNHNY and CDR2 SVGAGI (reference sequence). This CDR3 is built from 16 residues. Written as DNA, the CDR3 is TGTGCCAGCAGTTTCCCTCTCCGCCAGGTGAACTATGGCTACACCTTC. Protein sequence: CASSFPLRQVNYGYTF.

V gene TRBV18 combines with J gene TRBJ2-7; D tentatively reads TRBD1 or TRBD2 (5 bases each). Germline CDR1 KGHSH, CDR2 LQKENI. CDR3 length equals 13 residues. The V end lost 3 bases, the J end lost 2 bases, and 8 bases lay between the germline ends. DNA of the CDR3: TGTGCCAGCTCACCGGGACCCACCTACGAGCAGTACTTC. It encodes CASSPGPTYEQYF.

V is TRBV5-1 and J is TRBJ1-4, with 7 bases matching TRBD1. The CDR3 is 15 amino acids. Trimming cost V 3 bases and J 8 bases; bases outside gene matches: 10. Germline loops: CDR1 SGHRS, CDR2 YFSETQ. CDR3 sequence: CASSSTGRSYEKLFF. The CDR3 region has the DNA TGCGCCAGCAGCTCGACAGGGAGGTCGTACGAAAAACTGTTTTTT.

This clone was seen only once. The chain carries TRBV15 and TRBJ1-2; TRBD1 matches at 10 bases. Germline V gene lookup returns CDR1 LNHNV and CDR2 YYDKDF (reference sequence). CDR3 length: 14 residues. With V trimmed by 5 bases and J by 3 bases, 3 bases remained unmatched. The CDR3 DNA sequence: TGTGCCACCAGCCGAGGACAGGGGGACTATGGCTACACCTTC. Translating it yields CATSRGQGDYGYTF.

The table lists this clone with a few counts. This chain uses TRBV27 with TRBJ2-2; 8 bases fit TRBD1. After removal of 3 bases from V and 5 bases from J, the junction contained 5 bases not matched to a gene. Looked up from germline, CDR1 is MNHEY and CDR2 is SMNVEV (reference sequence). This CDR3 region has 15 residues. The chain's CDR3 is CASSFQGARTGELFF. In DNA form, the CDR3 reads TGTGCCAGCAGTTTCCAGGGGGCAAGGACCGGGGAGCTGTTTTTT.

CDR3 nucleotides: TGTGCCATCAGTTCTGGAGAGAATCAGCCCCAGCATTTT. Residues: CAISSGENQPQHF. V gene TRBV10-3 combines with J gene TRBJ1-5, with D hard to call. Germline loops: CDR1 ENHRY, CDR2 SYGVKD. The CDR3 is 13 residues long. Trimming stripped 5 bases from V and 4 bases from J, with 9 bases between.

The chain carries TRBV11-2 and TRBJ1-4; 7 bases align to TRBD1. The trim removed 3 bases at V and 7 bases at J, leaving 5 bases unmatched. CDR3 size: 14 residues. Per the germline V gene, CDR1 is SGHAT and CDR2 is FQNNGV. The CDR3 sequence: CASSLTGNGEKLFF. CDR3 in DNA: TGTGCCAGCAGCTTGACAGGGAACGGTGAAAAACTGTTTTTT. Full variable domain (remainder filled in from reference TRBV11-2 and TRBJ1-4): EAGVAQSPRYKIIEKRQSVAFWCNPISGHATLYWYQQILGQGPKLLIQFQNNGVVDDSQLPKDRFSAERLKGVDSTLKIQPAKLEDSAVYLCASSLTGNGEKLFFGSGTQLSVL.

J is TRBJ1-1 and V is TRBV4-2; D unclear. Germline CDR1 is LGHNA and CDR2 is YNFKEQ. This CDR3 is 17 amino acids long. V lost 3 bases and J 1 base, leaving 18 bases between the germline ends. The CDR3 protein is CASSQGQLWHTNTEAFF. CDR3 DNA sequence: TGTGCCAGCAGCCAGGGCCAGTTATGGCACACGAACACTGAAGCTTTCTTT.

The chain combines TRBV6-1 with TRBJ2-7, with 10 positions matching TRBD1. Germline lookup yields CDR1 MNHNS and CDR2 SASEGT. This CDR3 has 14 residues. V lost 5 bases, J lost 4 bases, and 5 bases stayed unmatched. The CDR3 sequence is CASSQTGGGYEQYF. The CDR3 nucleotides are TGTGCCAGCAGTCAGACAGGGGGCGGGTACGAGCAGTACTTC.

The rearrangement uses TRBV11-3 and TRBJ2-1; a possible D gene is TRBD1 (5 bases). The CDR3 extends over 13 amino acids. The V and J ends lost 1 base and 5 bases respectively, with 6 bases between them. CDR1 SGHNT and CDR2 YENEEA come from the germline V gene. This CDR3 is CASSLVQDNEQFF. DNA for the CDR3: TGTGCCAGCAGCTTAGTACAGGACAATGAGCAGTTCTTC.

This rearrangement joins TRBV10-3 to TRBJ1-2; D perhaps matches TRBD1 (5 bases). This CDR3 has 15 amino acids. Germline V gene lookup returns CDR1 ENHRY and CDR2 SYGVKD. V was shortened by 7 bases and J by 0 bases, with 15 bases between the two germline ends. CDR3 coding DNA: TGTGCCATCACCAATGGCCAGGGTACTAACTATGGCTACACCTTC. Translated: CAITNGQGTNYGYTF.

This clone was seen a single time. CDR3 sequence: CASSLVPKNIQYF. For the CDR3, the DNA is TGTGCCAGCAGTTTAGTTCCCAAAAACATTCAGTACTTC. The genes are TRBV27 and TRBJ2-4; the D is unclear. This CDR3 spans 13 amino acids. The V gene lost 2 bases and the J gene lost 2 bases, with 4 bases spanning the gap. The germline V gene has CDR1 MNHEY and CDR2 SMNVEV (reference sequence).

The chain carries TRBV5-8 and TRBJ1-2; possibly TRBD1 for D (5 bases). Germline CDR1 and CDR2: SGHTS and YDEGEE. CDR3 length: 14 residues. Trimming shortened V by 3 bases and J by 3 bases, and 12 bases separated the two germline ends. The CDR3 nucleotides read TGTGCCAGCAGCTGGGGCAGGGCTGACTATGGCTACACCTTC. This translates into CASSWGRADYGYTF.

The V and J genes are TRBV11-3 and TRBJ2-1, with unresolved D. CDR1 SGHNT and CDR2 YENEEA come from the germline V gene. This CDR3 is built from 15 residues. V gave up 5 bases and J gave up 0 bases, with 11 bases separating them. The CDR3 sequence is CASSETPFSYNEQFF. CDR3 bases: TGTGCCAGCAGCGAGACCCCTTTCTCCTACAATGAGCAGTTCTTC.

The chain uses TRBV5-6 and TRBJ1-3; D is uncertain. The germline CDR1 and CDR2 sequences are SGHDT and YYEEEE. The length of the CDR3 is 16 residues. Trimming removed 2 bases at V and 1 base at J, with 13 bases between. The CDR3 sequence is CASSLRGSWSGNTIYF. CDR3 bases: TGTGCCAGCAGCTTACGGGGTAGCTGGTCTGGAAACACCATATATTTT.

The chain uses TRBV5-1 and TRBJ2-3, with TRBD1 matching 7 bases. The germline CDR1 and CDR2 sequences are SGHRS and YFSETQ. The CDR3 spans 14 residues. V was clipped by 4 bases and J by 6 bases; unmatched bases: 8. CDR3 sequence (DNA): TGCGCCAGCAGCCCAGGGGGTTCCGCGGATACGCAGTATTTT. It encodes CASSPGGSADTQYF.

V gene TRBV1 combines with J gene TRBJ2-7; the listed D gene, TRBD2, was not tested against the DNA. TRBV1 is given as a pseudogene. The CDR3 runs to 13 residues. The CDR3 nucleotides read TGCACCAGCAGCCAAGCGGGGTTTATCGGGCAGTACGTC. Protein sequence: CTSSQAGFIGQYV.